This paragraph reports one TCR beta chain. Its antigen is not known. Here immunoSEQ multiplex PCR was the method, and the copy in TCRdb shows in-frame clones only, minus some. The table has some 51,000 clones, about three quarters seen once. Time point described: week 5, during vaccination. Topical imiquimod accompanied each vaccine dose, which consisted of 300 ug of mutant IDH1 20-mer peptide. V lost 6 bases and J lost 7, with 12 bases in between. This CDR3 is 13 amino acids long. The V gene's germline CDR1 is MRHNA and CDR2 SNTAGT. The source of the sample is a study of a mutant IDH1 vaccine in newly diagnosed glioma. On the study more broadly: The patients received vaccinations eight times, in weeks 1, 3, 5, 7, 11, 15, 19 and 23. Initiation of the vaccine course occurred 4-6 weeks after radiotherapy alone, or alongside temozolomide cycles. Treatment recipients were roughly 62% male and around 38% female, and their mean age was roughly 40 years. Before enrollment, patients got radiotherapy alone, temozolomide alone, or mostly the combination.

The receptor comes from a man aged 50 to 60 with glioma. The chain links TRBV6-4 to TRBJ2-2; D perhaps matches TRBD2 (6 bases). Sequencing was performed on PBMCs, taken from a glioma patient whose treatment included an IDH1 peptide vaccine. CDR3 bases: TGTGCCAGCAGCCCCGGGGGAAGCGGGGAGCTGTTTTTT. It encodes CASSPGGSGELFF.